The sequence of this T cell receptor beta chain was determined in a study of OX40 agonist ivuxolimab in advanced cancers. Study-level information: Hepatocellular carcinoma, melanoma, renal cell or head and neck cancer was diagnosed in the dose-escalation patients. Among those enrolled, mean age was 60 years (range about 23 to 79) and approximately 80% were male. Prior checkpoint blockade (anti-PD-1, anti-PD-L1 or anti-CTLA-4) was permitted; around 39% had it. Study-wide points: Determination of antigen specificity was not performed for the expanded peripheral T cells.

TCRdb's copy holds only in-frame clones and misses some; the assay was immunoSEQ multiplex PCR. The sample shows 43,000 or so clones, 60% to 80% of them seen only once. As regards this clone: The antigen is not known.

The germline V gene encodes CDR1 MNHEY and CDR2 SVGAGI. This CDR3 contains 14 residues. Trimming pared 6 bases from V and 3 bases from J, leaving 14 bases between. The source is an adult with an advanced solid tumor such as melanoma, head and neck, liver or kidney cancer. The chain has TRBV6-5 and TRBJ1-2, with D maybe TRBD1 (5 bases). The specimen comprised CD4+ or CD8+ T cells sorted from blood, sampled in a trial of the OX40 agonist ivuxolimab. Here the CDR3 DNA reads TGTGCCAGCAGGGCAAGCGGGGGAGACTATGGCTACACCTTC. Amino acid sequence: CASRASGGDYGYTF.